The clone carrying this T cell receptor beta chain has at least ten counts. What it recognizes is unknown. The data are from a study of breast tumors, draining lymph nodes, adjacent tissues. Study conclusions and caveats: Luminal-like breast cancer showed significantly higher tumor–nontumor repertoire similarity than basal-like. The data were judged consistent with most tumor T cells coming from lymph node and expanding in tumor.

The CDR3 consists of 10 residues. The V and J ends lost 8 bases and 4 bases respectively, with 3 bases between them. The germline V gene has CDR1 SEHNR and CDR2 FQNEAQ (reference sequence). One entry per CDR3 protein results from TCRdb running MiXCR on the multiplex PCR reads. The data contain 200,000 to 300,000 distinct CDR3 sequences, over 30% of them singletons. Breast cancer patients provided tissue from their axillary draining lymph nodes. Sequencing used axillary lymph node tissue. This TCR came from a female donor with breast cancer. Some clones in this sample may be carry-over from other donors' samples. The chain links TRBV7-9 to TRBJ1-3, with D unresolved. The CDR3 here is CASSGNTIYF. CDR3 nucleotides: TGTGCCAGCTCCGGAAACACCATATATTTT.